The clone carrying this T cell receptor (beta chain) was detected a few times. The sample originates from a study of OX40 agonist ivuxolimab in advanced cancers. V dropped 6 bases and J dropped 4 bases, with 15 bases sitting between them. Germline V gives CDR1 MNHNS, CDR2 SASEGT. The CDR3 spans 14 residues. Sequenced by immunoSEQ multiplex PCR; TCRdb stores in-frame clones only, minus some. This sample has about 100,000 clones, with around 91% found just once. This receptor was obtained from an adult with an advanced solid tumor such as melanoma, head and neck, liver or kidney cancer. The rearrangement uses TRBV6-1 and TRBJ1-2; D not resolved. The specimen was CD4+ or CD8+ T cells sorted from blood, collected in a trial of the OX40 agonist ivuxolimab. The CDR3 is CASRREGPPYGYTF. The CDR3 DNA follows: TGTGCCAGCAGGCGGGAGGGTCCGCCCTATGGCTACACCTTC.